These 8 T cell receptor beta chains came from one sample sequenced in a study of Graves' ophthalmopathy and Graves' hyperthyroidism. RNA transcripts served as template for amplifying TCR beta CDR3 sequences. The first round was an RT-PCR with HTBI primers, and the second round was a multiplex PCR. MiXCR, run by TCRdb on the multiplex PCR reads, gives a single entry per CDR3 protein. The repertoire holds about 150,000 distinct CDR3 sequences, with less than 45% as singletons. Material for sequencing was peripheral blood. The receptors derive from a woman between 40 and 55 years old with Graves' ophthalmopathy.

The chain combines TRBV6-5 with TRBJ2-6; D not certain. The CDR3 contains 14 residues. CDR1 and CDR2 (germline): MNHEY, SVGAGI. The V gene lost 7 bases and the J gene lost 2 bases, with 9 bases spanning the gap. This chain's CDR3 is CASTLTTGANVLTF. CDR3 DNA sequence: TGTGCCAGCACTTTAACTACTGGGGCCAACGTCCTGACTTTC.

The V call is TRBV29-1, the J call TRBJ1-5, with no clear D. CDR3 length: 12 amino acids. V gave up 4 bases and J gave up 0 bases, with 4 bases separating them. Germline V lookup: CDR1 SQVTM, CDR2 ANQGSEA. The CDR3 coding sequence is TGCAGCGTTGGGTTTAGCAATCAGCCCCAGCATTTT. Protein: CSVGFSNQPQHF.

The chain joins TRBV15 to TRBJ2-2; D perhaps matches TRBD1 (5 bases). The germline gives CDR1 LNHNV, CDR2 YYDKDF (reference sequence). V was clipped by 6 bases and J by 1 base, with 9 bases between them. The CDR3 runs 14 residues. The CDR3, as DNA: TGTGCCACCAGGGTCAGGGAGAACACCGGGGAGCTGTTTTTT. Translated: CATRVRENTGELFF.

This clonotype was seen repeatedly, ten times or more. The chain has TRBV13 and TRBJ1-1, with 7 bases aligning to TRBD1. The CDR3 is 19 amino acids. V shed 0 bases, J shed 1 base, and the junction held 14 bases outside the gene matches. In germline, CDR1 is PRHDT, CDR2 FYEKMQ (reference sequence). CDR3 in DNA: TGTGCCAGCAGCTTAGGCGCCAACCGGGACAGCCTAGCGAACACTGAAGCTTTCTTT. It codes for CASSLGANRDSLANTEAFF.

This clonotype appeared many times. CDR3 protein: CASTRRLGETQYF. CDR3 bases: TGTGCCAGCACCCGCCGACTCGGAGAGACCCAGTACTTC. The chain links TRBV7-3 to TRBJ2-5; D ambiguous. This CDR3 has 13 amino acids. Germline V gene lookup returns CDR1 SGHTA and CDR2 FQGTGA. Trimming pared 7 bases from V and 4 bases from J, leaving 13 bases between.

This clonotype was seen a few times. The chain is built from TRBV6-2 or TRBV6-3 and TRBJ2-2; D is ambiguous. Trimming took 8 bases from V and 0 from J, leaving 16 bases between them. The germline V gene encodes CDR1 MNHEY and CDR2 SVGEGT. The CDR3 is made up of 16 amino acids. CDR3 amino acids: CASRPSVITNTGELFF. The DNA for the CDR3 is TGTGCCAGCCGCCCTTCGGTTATAACGAACACCGGGGAGCTGTTTTTT.

Ten or more counts support this clonotype. The gene calls are TRBV4-1 and TRBJ1-1, with D possibly matching TRBD1 (6 bases). Germline values: CDR1 MGHRA, CDR2 YSYEKL. V was trimmed by 0 bases and J by 4 bases, leaving 9 bases between them. This CDR3 spans 14 amino acids. The CDR3, as DNA: TGCGCCAGCAGCCAAGAACAGGGCGGCACTGAAGCTTTCTTT. This translates into CASSQEQGGTEAFF.

This clonotype was seen ten or more times. The J gene is TRBJ1-5, the V gene TRBV19; D not certain. V was clipped by 1 base and J by 5 bases, with 9 bases between them. CDR1 and CDR2 from the germline V gene are LNHDA and SQIVND (reference sequence). CDR3 length equals 14 residues. The CDR3 sequence is CASSIVPGDQPQHF. The CDR3 DNA follows: TGTGCCAGTAGTATAGTTCCAGGAGATCAGCCCCAGCATTTT.